The following is a T cell receptor (beta chain) sequence with its context. The data were obtained in a study of early T cells in non-severe SARS-CoV-2 infection. CDR3 length: 17 amino acids. The germline CDR1 and CDR2 sequences are SGDLS and YYNGEE. V was cut by 0 bases and J by 0 bases, with 13 bases left in between. TCRdb independently ran MiXCR on the 5' RACE reads; one entry per CDR3 protein. Found here are 95,000 to 120,000 distinct CDR3 sequences, 12% of them singletons; the top ten hold less than 3.5%. The V gene is TRBV9, the J gene TRBJ1-3; D not certain. Sequenced: whole blood. This TCR was recovered from an adult who was a healthcare worker with PCR-confirmed SARS-CoV-2 infection or an uninfected control (not recorded which). DNA of the CDR3: TGTGCCAGCAGCGTAGGGCAGGCGAGCGTCTCTGGAAACACCATATATTTT. Residues: CASSVGQASVSGNTIYF.